Listed below are T cell receptor beta chains from one sample, sequenced in a study of T cells after yellow fever vaccination. TCRdb re-analysed the 5' RACE reads in MiXCR, keeping a single row per CDR3 protein. The table shows 150,000 to 200,000 distinct CDR3 sequences, with roughly 9% occurring only once. Sequencing used CD8+ T cells sorted from PBMCs, obtained 45 days after the yellow fever booster vaccination. The source of these receptors is a young man who received the YFV17D yellow fever vaccine. The CDR3 runs from the conserved cysteine through the conserved F or W. A D gene is named only where the DNA matches it firmly. Some rows mark clone size as missing; the rest say once, few, many or name a class of expanded clone.

v_gene,j_gene,d_gene,abundance,CDR3nt,CDR3aa
TRBV12-3/TRBV12-4,TRBJ2-1,NA,many,TGTGCCAGCAGTTTAGGGGGGCCAGGTCAGCTCTTC,CASSLGGPGQLF
TRBV6-2/TRBV6-3,TRBJ1-6,TRBD1,once,TGTGCCAGCAGCCCGGGGACAGAAGGGAATTCACCCCTCCACTTT,CASSPGTEGNSPLHF
TRBV6-5,TRBJ1-2,NA,NA,TGTGCCAGCAGTTACGGGGAGGGATTAGACTATGGCTACACCTTC,CASSYGEGLDYGYTF
TRBV29-1,TRBJ2-5,TRBD2,NA,TGCAGCGCCTGTCCGTCAGGACTAGAAGAGACCCAGTACTTC,CSACPSGLEETQYF
TRBV5-1,TRBJ1-4,TRBD1,NA,TGCGCCAGCAGCCCGGGACAGGGCCATGAAAAACTGTTTTTT,CASSPGQGHEKLFF
TRBV7-2,TRBJ2-3,NA,NA,TGTGCCAGCAGCTCCAACCCGGGCCGAAGGGCAGATACGCAGTATTTT,CASSSNPGRRADTQYF
TRBV20-1,TRBJ2-7,NA,many,TGCAGTGCTAGGGACAACTACGAGCAGTACTTC,CSARDNYEQYF
TRBV7-9,TRBJ1-1,NA,few,TGTGCCAGCGGGGGGCCTATGAACACTGAAGCTTTCTTT,CASGGPMNTEAFF
TRBV20-1,TRBJ2-2,NA,many,TGCAGTGCTAGAGAGAGGGGGAGGTACACCGGGGAGCTGTTTTTT,CSARERGRYTGELFF
TRBV7-2,TRBJ2-4,NA,NA,TGTGCCAGCAGCCTAAGGGGGGATGCAGGGTCGGACATTCAGTACTTC,CASSLRGDAGSDIQYF
TRBV29-1,TRBJ1-2,NA,NA,TGCAGCGTTGAAGGCATGAACGACTTTTATGGCTACACCTTC,CSVEGMNDFYGYTF
TRBV29-1,TRBJ1-4,NA,NA,TGCAGCGTTTTTGGACAGACGGGGGAAAAACTGTTTTTT,CSVFGQTGEKLFF
TRBV9,TRBJ2-1,TRBD2,few,TGTGCCAGCAGTGGATCGAGCGGGGTCCCCCATGAGCAGTTCTTC,CASSGSSGVPHEQFF
TRBV7-9,TRBJ2-7,NA,few,TGTGCCAGCAGCAGCGAGGAGGGGGCGGGCTACGAGCAGTACTTC,CASSSEEGAGYEQYF
TRBV7-9,TRBJ1-1,NA,NA,TGTGCCAGCGAGATTGACAGTAACACTGAAGCTTTCTTT,CASEIDSNTEAFF
TRBV11-2,TRBJ2-3,NA,NA,TGTGCCAGCAGCTTAGTACGGAAAAGCACAGATACGCAGTATTTT,CASSLVRKSTDTQYF
TRBV20-1,TRBJ2-5,NA,NA,TGCAGTGCTAGAGACTCGGTAGTAGGTGAGACCCAGTACTTC,CSARDSVVGETQYF
TRBV6-4,TRBJ2-3,NA,few,TGTGCCAGCAGTAATGGCCACACAGATACGCAGTATTTT,CASSNGHTDTQYF
TRBV5-1,TRBJ1-3,NA,few,TGCGCCAGCAGCTTGGGTCCGGGACCGAAAACCTCTGGAAACACCATATATTTT,CASSLGPGPKTSGNTIYF
TRBV27,TRBJ2-1,TRBD2,many,TGTGCCAGCTCGGCCCTGGCGGGGGGTGGTAATGAGCAGTTCTTC,CASSALAGGGNEQFF
TRBV6-5,TRBJ2-3,TRBD2,NA,TGTGCCAGCACCCTGAGCGGGGGGGCCTCAGATACGCAGTATTTT,CASTLSGGASDTQYF
TRBV20-1,TRBJ2-5,TRBD2,few,TGCAGTGCTAGAGTAGCGGGGGGACAAGAGACCCAGTACTTC,CSARVAGGQETQYF
TRBV9,TRBJ2-3,TRBD2,NA,TGTGCCAGCAGCGTAGCGGGTAGCGGGGGAGTAGATACGCAGTATTTT,CASSVAGSGGVDTQYF
TRBV4-1,TRBJ1-1,NA,many,TGCGCCAGCAGCCAAGATCCCAGCCCGGGGATGAACACTGAAGCTTTCTTT,CASSQDPSPGMNTEAFF
TRBV6-6,TRBJ1-2,NA,few,TGTGCCACATATGGGGGTGGGGCTAACTATGGCTACACCTTC,CATYGGGANYGYTF
TRBV6-5,TRBJ1-2,NA,NA,TGTGCCAGCAGTTACTCTACGAAAAACTATGGCTACACCTTC,CASSYSTKNYGYTF
TRBV2,TRBJ2-5,TRBD2,few,TGTGCCAGCAGTGACGGGACTAGCGCTTTAAAAGAGACCCAGTACTTC,CASSDGTSALKETQYF
TRBV7-3,TRBJ2-5,TRBD2,NA,TGTGCCAGCAGCTTGGGCGGGGGGCCTTTGGAGACCCAGTACTTC,CASSLGGGPLETQYF
TRBV4-3,TRBJ2-5,TRBD1,many,TGCGCCAGCAGCCAAATAACAGGGGGAGGAGAGACCCAGTACTTC,CASSQITGGGETQYF
TRBV28,TRBJ2-6,TRBD1,few,TGTGCCAGCAGTGGATACAGGGGGCTCGGGGCCAACGTCCTGACTTTC,CASSGYRGLGANVLTF